The 6 T cell receptor beta chains in this list originate from one sample, sequenced in a study of blood T cell repertoires in COVID-19. Data came from immunoSEQ multiplex PCR; TCRdb stores just in-frame clones and leaves some out. The profile shows about 300,000 clones, about nine tenths of them singletons. Source material: PBMCs or T cells enriched from blood (not recorded which). The receptors come from a man younger than 45 who had recovered from COVID-19.

This clone was observed a handful of times. The chain links TRBV24-1 to TRBJ1-2; D not certain. With 3 bases removed from V and 0 bases from J, the gap between germline ends came to 4 bases. This CDR3 is 13 amino acids long. Germline V lookup: CDR1 KGHDR, CDR2 SFDVKD. Here the CDR3 reads CATSDEPNYGYTF. As DNA, the CDR3 is TGTGCCACCAGTGATGAGCCTAACTATGGCTACACCTTC.

The chain recombines TRBV4-1 with TRBJ2-3; D gene uncertain. V dropped 0 bases and J dropped 0 bases, with 22 bases sitting between them. This CDR3 comprises 20 residues. CDR1 MGHRA and CDR2 YSYEKL come from the germline V gene. CDR3 nucleotides: TGCGCCAGCAGCCAAGATCTGCCCCGTTGGCAGACGACTAGCACAGATACGCAGTATTTT. Protein product: CASSQDLPRWQTTSTDTQYF.

The rearrangement joins TRBV18 to TRBJ2-3, with TRBD2 matching over 13 bases. This CDR3 has 20 residues. CDR1 and CDR2 (germline): KGHSH, LQKENI. After removal of 3 bases from V and 3 bases from J, the junction contained 15 bases not matched to a gene. Here the CDR3 DNA reads TGTGCCAGCTCACCGAAGATACTAGCGGGAGGGCCTTTTCAAACAGATACGCAGTATTTT. Its translation: CASSPKILAGGPFQTDTQYF.

The genes are TRBV6-5 and TRBJ1-1; a weak D match, TRBD1 (6 bases). Germline assignment: CDR1 MNHEY and CDR2 SVGAGI. This CDR3 region has 14 residues. V was shortened by 4 bases and J by 11 bases, with 20 bases between the two germline ends. The CDR3 DNA reads as TGTGCCAGCAGTTTCCTCAGCGGGGGCGCCTGGGCTTTCTTT. Translated: CASSFLSGGAWAFF.

V usage is TRBV7-2 and J usage is TRBJ1-4; TRBD1 might be the D (6 bases). Germline V lookup: CDR1 SGHTA, CDR2 FQGNSA. The CDR3 sequence is 14 residues long. V gave up 7 bases and J gave up 7 bases, with 16 bases separating them. The CDR3 sequence: CASTVGALGEKLFF. In nucleotides, the CDR3 is TGTGCCAGCACCGTGGGGGCTCTAGGTGAAAAACTGTTTTTT.

This sequence joins TRBV29-1 and TRBJ1-4; a possible D gene is TRBD1 (5 bases). Trimming removed 7 bases at V and 4 bases at J, with 19 bases between. Per the germline V gene, CDR1 is SQVTM and CDR2 is ANQGSEA. The CDR3 is 15 amino acids. CDR3 amino acids: CSARPNRGNNEKLFF. CDR3 DNA: TGCAGCGCTCGACCAAATCGGGGGAATAATGAAAAACTGTTTTTT.